The source of this T cell receptor beta chain is a study of blood T cell repertoires in COVID-19. Study information: There were acute and convalescent COVID-19 samples, and they came from the United States, Italy and Spain. Sample material is recorded as cDNA or gDNA derived from T cells, B-cell-depleted T cells, or PBMCs.

Original analysis: Reference gene primer amplification gave estimated nucleated cell counts. The assay was immunoSEQ multiplex PCR, and TCRdb's table has in-frame clones only and misses some. V and J calls and clone size come straight from that table; D and trimming were deduced from the DNA. The repertoire has 250,000 to 350,000 clones, around 82% of them found once; the top ten carry about 1.2%. Losses at the gene ends were 5 bases for V and 11 bases for J; bases not matched to a gene: 5. The CDR3 consists of 11 residues. The germline gives CDR1 SGHVS, CDR2 FNYEAQ. Specimen: peripheral blood. The chain combines TRBV7-6 with TRBJ1-1, with TRBD1 matching over 7 bases. The sequence was collected from a woman in her forties or fifties with acute or convalescent COVID-19. The CDR3 protein is CASSGTERAFF. In DNA, the CDR3 is TGTGCCAGCAGCGGGACAGAGCGGGCTTTCTTT. The full variable domain, its missing parts supplied by reference TRBV7-6 and TRBJ1-1, is GAGVSQSPRYKVTKRGQDVALRCDPISGHVSLYWYRQALGQGPEFLTYFNYEAQQDKSGLPNDRFSAERPEGSISTLTIQRTEQRDSAMYRCASSGTERAFFGQGTRLTVV.